The entry below describes one T cell receptor (beta chain). The junction differs from germline at one of its ends, possibly a read error. No cell sorting was done before RNA was extracted from the tissue. The record originates from a study of tumor and adjacent non-tumor tissue in lung cancer. The CDR3 is made up of 14 amino acids. CDR1 SGHAT and CDR2 FQNNGV come from the germline V gene. A modified ARM-PCR protocol with three rounds of nested PCR amplified TCRbeta. In TCRdb, the multiplex PCR reads were re-called with MiXCR into one record per CDR3 protein. The sample has tens of thousands of distinct CDR3 sequences; 72% are singletons.

The sample was lung tumor tissue. The chain uses TRBV11-2 and TRBJ1-1; TRBD1 is a possible D gene (6 bases). The receptor comes from a woman in her 40s with non-small cell lung cancer. The CDR3 sequence is CTSSPGRGGTEAFF. CDR3 DNA: TGTACCAGCAGCCCCGGCAGGGGAGGCACTGAAGCCTTCTTT.